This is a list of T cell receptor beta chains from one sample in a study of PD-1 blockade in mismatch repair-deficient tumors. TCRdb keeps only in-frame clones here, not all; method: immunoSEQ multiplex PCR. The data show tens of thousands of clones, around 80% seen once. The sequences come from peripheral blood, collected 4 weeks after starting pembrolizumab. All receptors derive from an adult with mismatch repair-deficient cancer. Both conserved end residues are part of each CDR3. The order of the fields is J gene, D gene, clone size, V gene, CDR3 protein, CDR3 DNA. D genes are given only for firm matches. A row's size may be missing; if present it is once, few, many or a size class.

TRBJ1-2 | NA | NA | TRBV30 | CAWRADNYGYTF | TGTGCCTGGAGAGCAGATAACTATGGCTACACCTTC
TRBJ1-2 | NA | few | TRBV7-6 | CASSEGGGYGYTF | TGTGCCAGCAGCGAAGGGGGGGGCTATGGCTACACCTTC
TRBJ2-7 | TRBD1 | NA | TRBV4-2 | CASSPTGGGSYEQYF | TGTGCCAGCAGCCCCACAGGGGGCGGCTCCTACGAGCAGTACTTC
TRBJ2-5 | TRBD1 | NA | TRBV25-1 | CASGTGIGETQYF | TGTGCCAGCGGGACAGGGATCGGGGAGACCCAGTACTTC
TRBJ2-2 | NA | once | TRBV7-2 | CASSLVPRLTPGELFF | TGTGCCAGCAGCTTGGTGCCGCGGCTTACCCCCGGGGAGCTGTTTTTT
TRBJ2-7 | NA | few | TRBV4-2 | CASSARTSNEQYF | TGTGCCAGCAGCGCCCGTACTAGCAACGAGCAGTACTTC
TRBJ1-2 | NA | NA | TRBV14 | CASSQVAGIQVYGYTF | TGTGCCAGCAGCCAAGTCGCAGGGATCCAAGTCTATGGCTACACCTTC
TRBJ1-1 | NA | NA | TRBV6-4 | CASRGDSMSTEAFF | TGTGCCAGCAGGGGGGACTCGATGTCCACTGAAGCTTTCTTT
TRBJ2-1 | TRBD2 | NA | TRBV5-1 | CASSSSSGIYNEQFF | TGCGCCAGCAGCTCCTCCAGCGGGATCTACAATGAGCAGTTCTTC
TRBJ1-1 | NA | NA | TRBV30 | CAWSEGLNTEAFF | TGTGCCTGGAGTGAGGGTCTGAACACTGAAGCTTTCTTT
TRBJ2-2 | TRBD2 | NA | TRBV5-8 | CASPWGGSTGELFF | TGTGCCAGCCCATGGGGGGGATCCACCGGGGAGCTGTTTTTT
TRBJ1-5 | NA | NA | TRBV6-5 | CAARANSNQPQHF | TGTGCGGCCCGCGCCAATAGCAATCAGCCCCAGCATTTT
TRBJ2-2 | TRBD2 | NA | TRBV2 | CASTGTRSPGGELFF | TGTGCCAGCACCGGGACTAGGTCCCCAGGGGGGGAGCTGTTTTTT
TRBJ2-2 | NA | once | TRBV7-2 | CASSPAALGELFF | TGTGCCAGCAGCCCCGCCGCACTCGGGGAGCTGTTTTTT
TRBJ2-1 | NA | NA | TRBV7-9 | CASSLTSNEQFF | TGTGCCAGCAGCTTGACCAGTAATGAGCAGTTCTTC
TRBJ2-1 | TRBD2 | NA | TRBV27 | CASNRLAGYNEQFF | TGTGCCAGCAATAGACTAGCGGGGTACAATGAGCAGTTCTTC
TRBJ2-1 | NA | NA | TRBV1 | CTSSQKGTSGGVFNEQFF | TGCACCAGCAGCCAAAAAGGGACTAGCGGAGGGGTTTTTAATGAGCAGTTCTTC
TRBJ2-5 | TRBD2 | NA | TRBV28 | CASSPRGSGGQETQYF | TGTGCCAGCAGTCCCCGGGGTAGCGGGGGCCAAGAGACCCAGTACTTC
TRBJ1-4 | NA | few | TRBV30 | CAWSVKGTNEKLFF | TGTGCCTGGAGTGTAAAGGGGACTAATGAAAAACTGTTTTTT
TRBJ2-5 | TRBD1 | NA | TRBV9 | CASSASGTGGLETQYF | TGTGCCAGCAGCGCCTCCGGGACAGGGGGCCTGGAGACCCAGTACTTC
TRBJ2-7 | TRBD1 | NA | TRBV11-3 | CASSEGGQGINEQYF | TGTGCCAGCAGCGAGGGTGGACAGGGGATAAACGAGCAGTACTTC
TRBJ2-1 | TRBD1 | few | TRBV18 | CASSPLDRGMIRQQFF | TGTGCCAGCTCACCACTGGACAGGGGGATGATCCGTCAGCAGTTCTTC
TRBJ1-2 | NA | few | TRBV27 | CASSLEGSYGYTF | TGTGCCAGCAGTTTAGAGGGATCCTATGGCTACACCTTC
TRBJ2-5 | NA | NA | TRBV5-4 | CASSPTDPNQETQYF | TGTGCCAGCAGCCCTACGGATCCGAACCAAGAGACCCAGTACTTC
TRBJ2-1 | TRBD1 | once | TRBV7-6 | CASSPTRQGSYNEQFF | TGTGCCAGCAGCCCTACACGACAGGGCTCCTACAATGAGCAGTTCTTC
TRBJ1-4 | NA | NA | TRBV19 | CASSIQGDEKLFF | TGTGCCAGTAGTATTCAGGGTGATGAAAAACTGTTTTTT
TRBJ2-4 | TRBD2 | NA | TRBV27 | CASSPGLAEASIPIQYF | TGTGCCAGCAGTCCGGGACTAGCAGAAGCCTCGATTCCCATTCAGTACTTC
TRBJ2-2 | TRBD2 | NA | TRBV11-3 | CASSPGLTSGELFF | TGTGCCAGCAGCCCGGGACTAACGTCTGGGGAGCTGTTTTTT
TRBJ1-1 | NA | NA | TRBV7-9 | CASSQSGAMNTEAFF | TGTGCCAGCAGCCAGTCAGGGGCCATGAACACTGAAGCTTTCTTT
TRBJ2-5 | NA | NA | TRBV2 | CASSDRGLPEETQYF | TGTGCCAGCAGTGATCGGGGGCTACCCGAGGAGACCCAGTACTTC
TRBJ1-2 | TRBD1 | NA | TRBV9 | CASSVDHTGGAGIYGYTF | TGTGCCAGCAGCGTAGATCACACAGGGGGCGCGGGTATCTATGGCTACACCTTC
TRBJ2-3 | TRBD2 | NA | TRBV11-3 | CASSSGRGADTQYF | TGTGCCAGCAGCTCGGGTCGGGGGGCAGATACGCAGTATTTT
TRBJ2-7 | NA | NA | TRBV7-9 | CASSLVIGTTSYEQYF | TGTGCCAGCAGCTTAGTAATTGGCACAACCTCCTACGAGCAGTACTTC
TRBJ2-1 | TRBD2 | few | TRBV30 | CAWIVLAGVSNEQFF | TGTGCCTGGATCGTGTTAGCGGGAGTATCAAATGAGCAGTTCTTC
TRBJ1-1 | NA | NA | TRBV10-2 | CASSEEHPNTEAFF | TGCGCCAGCAGTGAGGAACACCCGAACACTGAAGCTTTCTTT
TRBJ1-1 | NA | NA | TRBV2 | CASSDTGTLNTEAFF | TGTGCCAGCAGCGACACCGGGACTTTGAACACTGAAGCTTTCTTT
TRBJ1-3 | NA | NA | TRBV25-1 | CASSTKDSLYF | TGTGCCAGCAGTACTAAGGACAGTCTATATTTT
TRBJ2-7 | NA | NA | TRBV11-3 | CASSLDLRGQYF | TGTGCCAGCAGCTTAGATCTAAGGGGGCAGTACTTC
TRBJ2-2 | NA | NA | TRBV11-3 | CASSFINLAGELFF | TGTGCCAGCAGCTTTATAAATTTAGCCGGGGAGCTGTTTTTT
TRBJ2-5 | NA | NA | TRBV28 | CASSSRRSGETQYF | TGTGCCAGCAGTTCTCGACGGTCCGGGGAGACCCAGTACTTC
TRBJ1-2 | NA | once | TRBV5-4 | CASSYDSTGGYTF | TGTGCCAGCAGCTACGACTCTACCGGAGGCTACACCTTC
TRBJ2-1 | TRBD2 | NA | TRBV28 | CANSLQREYNEQFF | TGTGCCAACAGTTTGCAGCGGGAGTACAATGAGCAGTTCTTC
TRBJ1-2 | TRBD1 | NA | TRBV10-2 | CASSPGQGYYTF | TGCGCCAGCAGCCCGGGACAGGGCTACTACACCTTC
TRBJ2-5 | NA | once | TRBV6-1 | CASSEPPGRLETQYF | TGTGCCAGCAGTGAACCCCCGGGACGATTAGAGACCCAGTACTTC
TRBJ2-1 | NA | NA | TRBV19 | CASSIQGSRTGNEQFF | TGTGCCAGTAGTATACAAGGTAGCCGCACGGGGAATGAGCAGTTCTTC
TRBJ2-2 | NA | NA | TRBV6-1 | CASSEWLVAEPNTGELFF | TGTGCCAGCAGTGAATGGCTGGTAGCGGAGCCGAACACCGGGGAGCTGTTTTTT
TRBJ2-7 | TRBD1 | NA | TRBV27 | CASSLRQGVSYEQYF | TGTGCCAGCAGTTTAAGGCAGGGGGTTAGCTACGAGCAGTACTTC
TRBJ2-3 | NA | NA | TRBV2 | CASSEQGRTDTQYF | TGTGCCAGCAGTGAACAGGGGCGCACAGATACGCAGTATTTT
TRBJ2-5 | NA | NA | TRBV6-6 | CASSYADETQYF | TGTGCCAGCAGTTACGCTGACGAGACCCAGTACTTC
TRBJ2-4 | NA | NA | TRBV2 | CASTGENIQYF | TGTGCCAGCACTGGGGAAAACATTCAGTACTTC
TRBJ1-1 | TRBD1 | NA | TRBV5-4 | CASSPQPNPGQGNTEAFF | TGTGCCAGCAGCCCTCAACCGAATCCGGGACAGGGTAATACTGAAGCTTTCTTT
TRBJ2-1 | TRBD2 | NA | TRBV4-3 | CASSQIAGSSYNEQFF | TGCGCCAGCAGCCAAATAGCGGGCAGCTCCTACAATGAGCAGTTCTTC
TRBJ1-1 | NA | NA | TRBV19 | CASAFMNTEAFF | TGTGCCAGTGCGTTCATGAACACTGAAGCTTTCTTT
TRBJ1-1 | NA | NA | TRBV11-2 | CASSPQGPTEAFF | TGTGCCAGCAGCCCCCAGGGGCCTACTGAAGCTTTCTTT
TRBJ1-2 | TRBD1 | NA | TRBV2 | CASSEDRGHYGYTF | TGTGCCAGCAGTGAAGACAGGGGACACTATGGCTACACCTTC